This T cell receptor beta chain was observed in a study of OX40 agonist ivuxolimab in advanced cancers. Autoimmune disease history or systemic immunosuppression led to patients being barred. TCRdb keeps only in-frame clones here, not all; method: immunoSEQ multiplex PCR. Of about 96,000 clones listed, about four fifths are singletons. Per the germline V gene, CDR1 is SGHTA and CDR2 is FQGNSA. The CDR3 spans 16 residues. V lost 4 bases and J lost 1; bases outside the gene matches: 5. This sequence joins TRBV7-2 and TRBJ2-2; 8 bases fit TRBD2. This TCR derives from an adult with an advanced solid tumor such as melanoma, head and neck, liver or kidney cancer. The sequencing here drew on CD4+ or CD8+ T cells sorted from blood, taken in a trial of the OX40 agonist ivuxolimab. CDR3: CASSSSLAGNTGELFF. CDR3 DNA: TGTGCCAGCAGCTCTTCCCTAGCGGGGAACACCGGGGAGCTGTTTTTT.